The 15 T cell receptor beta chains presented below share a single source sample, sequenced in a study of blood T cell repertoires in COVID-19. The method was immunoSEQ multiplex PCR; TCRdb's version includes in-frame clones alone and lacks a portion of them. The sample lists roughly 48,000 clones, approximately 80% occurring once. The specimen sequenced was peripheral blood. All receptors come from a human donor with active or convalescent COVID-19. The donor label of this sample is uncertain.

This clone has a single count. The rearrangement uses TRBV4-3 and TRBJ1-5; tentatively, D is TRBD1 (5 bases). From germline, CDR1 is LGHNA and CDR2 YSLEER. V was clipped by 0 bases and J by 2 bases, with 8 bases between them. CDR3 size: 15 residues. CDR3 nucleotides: TGCGCCAGCAGCCAAGATGGGGGGGGCAATCAGCCCCAGCATTTT. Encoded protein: CASSQDGGGNQPQHF.

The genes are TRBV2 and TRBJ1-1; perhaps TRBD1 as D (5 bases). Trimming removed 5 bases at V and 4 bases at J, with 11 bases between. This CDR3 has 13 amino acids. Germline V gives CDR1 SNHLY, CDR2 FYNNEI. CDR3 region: CASSRGEGTEAFF. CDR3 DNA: TGTGCCAGCAGTCGGGGGGAGGGCACTGAAGCTTTCTTT.

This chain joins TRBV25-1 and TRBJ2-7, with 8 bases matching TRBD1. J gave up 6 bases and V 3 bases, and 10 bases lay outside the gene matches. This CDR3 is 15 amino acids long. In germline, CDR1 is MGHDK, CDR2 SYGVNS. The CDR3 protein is CASSDLGRGLVEQYF. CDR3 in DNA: TGTGCCAGCAGTGACCTGGGCAGGGGGCTGGTCGAGCAGTACTTC.

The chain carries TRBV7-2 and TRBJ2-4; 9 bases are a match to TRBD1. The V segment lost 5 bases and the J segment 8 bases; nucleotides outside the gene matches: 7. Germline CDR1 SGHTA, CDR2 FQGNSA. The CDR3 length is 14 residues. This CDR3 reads CASSPGQGQYIQYF. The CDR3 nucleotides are TGTGCCAGCAGCCCTGGACAGGGGCAATACATTCAGTACTTC.

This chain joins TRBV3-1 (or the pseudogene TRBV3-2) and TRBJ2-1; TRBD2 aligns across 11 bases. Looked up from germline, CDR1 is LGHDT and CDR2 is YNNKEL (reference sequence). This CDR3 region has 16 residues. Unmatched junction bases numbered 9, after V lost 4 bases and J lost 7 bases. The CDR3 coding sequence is TGTGCCAGCAGCCCAGCCGGGACTAGCGGTAGGAATGAGCAGTTCTTC. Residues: CASSPAGTSGRNEQFF.

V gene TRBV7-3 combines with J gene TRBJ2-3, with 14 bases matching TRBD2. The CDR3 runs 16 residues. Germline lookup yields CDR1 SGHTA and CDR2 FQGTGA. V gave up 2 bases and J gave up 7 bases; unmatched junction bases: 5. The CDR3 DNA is TGTGCCAGCAGCTTACAGGGGACTAGCGGGGGAAATACGCAGTATTTT. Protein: CASSLQGTSGGNTQYF.

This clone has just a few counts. The CDR3 is CASSSLAGGRYEQYF. The CDR3 nucleotides read TGTGCCAGTAGTTCTCTAGCGGGAGGGCGGTACGAGCAGTACTTC. The V call is TRBV19, the J call TRBJ2-7; 12 bases are a match to TRBD2. J was trimmed by 4 bases and V by 5 bases; bases with no gene match: 6. Germline V gives CDR1 LNHDA, CDR2 SQIVND (reference sequence). The CDR3 has 15 residues. The full variable domain, in which reference TRBV19 and TRBJ2-7 provide the parts outside the CDR3, is DGGITQSPKYLFRKEGQNVTLSCEQNLNHDAMYWYRQDPGQGLRLIYYSQIVNDFQKGDIAEGYSVSREKKESFPLTVTSAQKNPTAFYLCASSSLAGGRYEQYFGPGTRLTVT.

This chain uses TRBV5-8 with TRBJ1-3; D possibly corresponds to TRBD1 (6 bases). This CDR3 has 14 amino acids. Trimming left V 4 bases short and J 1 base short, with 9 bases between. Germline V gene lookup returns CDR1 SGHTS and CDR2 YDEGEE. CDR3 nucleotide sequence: TGTGCCAGCAGCCTAAGGGGGTCTGGAAACACCATATATTTT. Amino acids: CASSLRGSGNTIYF. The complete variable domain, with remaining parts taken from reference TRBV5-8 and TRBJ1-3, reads EAGVTQSPTHLIKTRGQQATLRCSPISGHTSVYWYQQALGLGLQFLLWYDEGEERNRGNFPPRFSGRQFPNYSSELNVNALELEDSALYLCASSLRGSGNTIYFGEGSWLTVV.

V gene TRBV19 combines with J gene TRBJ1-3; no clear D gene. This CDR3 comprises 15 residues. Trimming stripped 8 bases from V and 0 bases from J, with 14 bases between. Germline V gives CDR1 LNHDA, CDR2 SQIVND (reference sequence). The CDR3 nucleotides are TGTGCCAGTGTCCAGTCCCGGAGCTCTGGAAACACCATATATTTT. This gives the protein CASVQSRSSGNTIYF.

CDR3 loop: CASSPYPPYRALNEKLFF. DNA for the CDR3: TGTGCCAGCAGTCCATATCCCCCCTACAGGGCCCTAAATGAAAAACTGTTTTTT. This chain links TRBV27 with TRBJ1-4; a possible D gene is TRBD1 (6 bases). Germline assignment: CDR1 MNHEY and CDR2 SMNVEV (reference sequence). This CDR3 spans 18 amino acids. Trimming cost V 5 bases and J 5 bases, with 24 bases left between them. Full variable domain (rest looked up from reference TRBV27 and TRBJ1-4): EAQVTQNPRYLITVTGKKLTVTCSQNMNHEYMSWYRQDPGLGLRQIYYSMNVEVTDKGDVPEGYKVSRKEKRNFPLILESPSPNQTSLYFCASSPYPPYRALNEKLFFGSGTQLSVL.

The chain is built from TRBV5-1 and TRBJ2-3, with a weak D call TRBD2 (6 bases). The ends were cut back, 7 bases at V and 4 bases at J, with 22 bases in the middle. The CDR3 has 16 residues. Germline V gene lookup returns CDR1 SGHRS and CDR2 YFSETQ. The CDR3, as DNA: TGCGCCAGCTATGAGGGTGGAGGGCCGGGTGCAGATACGCAGTATTTT. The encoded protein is CASYEGGGPGADTQYF.

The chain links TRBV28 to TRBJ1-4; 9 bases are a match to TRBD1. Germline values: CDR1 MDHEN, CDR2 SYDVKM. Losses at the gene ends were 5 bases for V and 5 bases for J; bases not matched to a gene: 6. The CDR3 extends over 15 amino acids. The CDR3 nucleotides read TGTGCCAGCAGTCTAATCGGGACAGGGAATGAAAAACTGTTTTTT. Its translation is CASSLIGTGNEKLFF.

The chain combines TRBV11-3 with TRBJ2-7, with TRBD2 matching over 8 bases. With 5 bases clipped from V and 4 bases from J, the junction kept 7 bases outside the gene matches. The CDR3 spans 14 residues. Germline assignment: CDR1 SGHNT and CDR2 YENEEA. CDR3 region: CASSRSGRGYEQYF. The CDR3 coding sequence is TGTGCCAGCAGCAGAAGCGGGAGAGGGTACGAGCAGTACTTC.

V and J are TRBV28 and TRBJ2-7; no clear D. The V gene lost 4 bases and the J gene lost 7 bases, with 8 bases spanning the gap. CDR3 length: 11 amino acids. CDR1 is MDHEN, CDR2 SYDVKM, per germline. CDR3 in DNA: TGTGCCAGCAGTTGGTCCGAGGAGCAGTACTTC. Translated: CASSWSEEQYF.

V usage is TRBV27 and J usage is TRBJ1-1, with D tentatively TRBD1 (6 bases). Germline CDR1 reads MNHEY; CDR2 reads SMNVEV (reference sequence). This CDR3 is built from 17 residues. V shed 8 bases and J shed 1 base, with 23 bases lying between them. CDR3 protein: CASSKGVTASSNTEAFF. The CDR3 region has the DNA TGTGCCAGCTCCAAGGGGGTTACGGCTTCCTCGAACACTGAAGCTTTCTTT.